This T cell receptor (beta chain) is drawn from a study of blood T cell repertoires in COVID-19. TCRdb's copy holds only in-frame clones and misses some; the assay was immunoSEQ multiplex PCR. The sample lists about 260,000 clones; about 82% were seen once. Germline lookup yields CDR1 SGDLS and CDR2 YYNGEE. The CDR3 sequence is 14 residues long. V lost 4 bases and J lost 2, with 12 bases in between. This clonotype was obtained from a woman aged 45-65 years who had recovered from COVID-19. The V gene is TRBV9, the J gene TRBJ1-2; D call uncertain. Sequencing was carried out using PBMCs or T cells enriched from blood (not recorded which). CDR3 region: CASSRVEANYGYTF. Written as DNA, the CDR3 is TGTGCCAGCAGCAGAGTGGAGGCAAACTATGGCTACACCTTC.